Listed below are T cell receptor beta chains from one sample, sequenced in a study of high-grade serous ovarian cancer treatment subgroups. TCRdb keeps only in-frame clones here, not all; method: immunoSEQ multiplex PCR. Of 1,600 or so clones detected, 60% to 75% appear once; the ten largest clones hold less than 15%. Input material: tumor tissue. These receptors were collected from a human donor with high-grade serous ovarian cancer. The CDR3 runs from the conserved cysteine through the conserved F or W. Fields, in order: J gene, V gene, D gene, clone size, CDR3 protein, CDR3 DNA. D genes are given only for firm matches. Clone size is shown for a subset of rows, as once, few, many or a class of expanded clone.

J: TRBJ1-6; V: TRBV11-2; D: TRBD1; size: -; CDR3: CASSLGGTGPFNSPLHF; DNA: TGTGCCAGCAGCTTAGGGGGGACAGGGCCATTCAATTCACCCCTCCACTTT
J: TRBJ2-3; V: TRBV27; D: -; size: once; CDR3: CASSLWVKGTDTQYF; DNA: TGTGCCAGCAGTTTATGGGTCAAGGGGACAGATACGCAGTATTTT
J: TRBJ1-1; V: TRBV19; D: -; size: -; CDR3: CASRQKNTEAFF; DNA: TGTGCCAGTAGACAGAAGAACACTGAAGCTTTCTTT
J: TRBJ2-3; V: TRBV27; D: -; size: -; CDR3: CASSRSGAFSTDTQYF; DNA: TGTGCCAGCAGTCGATCGGGGGCCTTTAGCACAGATACGCAGTATTTT
J: TRBJ1-2; V: TRBV25-1; D: -; size: -; CDR3: CASSETTASSYGYTF; DNA: TGTGCCAGCAGTGAAACTACAGCGAGCAGCTATGGCTACACCTTC
J: TRBJ2-3; V: TRBV11-3; D: TRBD1; size: -; CDR3: CASSLGWTGGMYTQYF; DNA: TGTGCCAGCAGCTTAGGGTGGACAGGGGGCATGTATACGCAGTATTTT
J: TRBJ2-3; V: TRBV5-1; D: TRBD2; size: -; CDR3: CASSLGRGGTDTQYF; DNA: TGCGCCAGCAGCTTGGGCCGGGGGGGCACAGATACGCAGTATTTT
J: TRBJ2-7; V: TRBV6-5; D: -; size: -; CDR3: CASSYGKGSSYEQYF; DNA: TGTGCCAGCAGTTACGGAAAGGGAAGTTCTTACGAGCAGTACTTC
J: TRBJ2-5; V: TRBV4-2; D: TRBD1; size: -; CDR3: CASSQGMTQGFEETQYF; DNA: TGTGCCAGCAGCCAAGGGATGACACAGGGGTTCGAAGAGACCCAGTACTTC
J: TRBJ2-4; V: TRBV5-1; D: TRBD1; size: -; CDR3: CASSSTTTGYIQYF; DNA: TGCGCCAGCAGCTCGACGACGACAGGGTACATTCAGTACTTC
J: TRBJ2-2; V: TRBV7-6; D: TRBD2; size: -; CDR3: CASSLTPGLAGATGNTGELFF; DNA: TGTGCCAGCAGCCTTACTCCGGGACTAGCGGGAGCGACGGGGAACACCGGGGAGCTGTTTTTT
J: TRBJ1-2; V: TRBV9; D: TRBD1; size: -; CDR3: CASSPDRGHRYTF; DNA: TGTGCCAGCAGCCCTGACAGGGGGCACCGCTACACCTTC
J: TRBJ2-2; V: TRBV2; D: -; size: -; CDR3: CASSEESYTGELFF; DNA: TGTGCCAGCAGTGAGGAATCGTACACCGGGGAGCTGTTTTTT
J: TRBJ1-5; V: TRBV30; D: -; size: few; CDR3: CAWSPAATQPQHF; DNA: TGTGCCTGGAGTCCAGCGGCTACCCAGCCCCAGCATTTT
J: TRBJ1-2; V: TRBV7-9; D: TRBD1; size: once; CDR3: CASSPQGNYGYTF; DNA: TGTGCCAGCAGCCCACAGGGGAACTATGGCTACACCTTC
J: TRBJ1-5; V: TRBV28; D: -; size: -; CDR3: CASSPGPQSSNQPQHF; DNA: TGTGCCAGCAGCCCGGGGCCTCAGAGCTCCAATCAGCCCCAGCATTTT
J: TRBJ2-2; V: TRBV7-4; D: -; size: -; CDR3: CASSSELALLTGELFF; DNA: TGTGCCAGCAGTTCCGAGCTAGCGCTTCTAACCGGGGAGCTGTTTTTT
J: TRBJ1-3; V: TRBV11-2; D: -; size: large; CDR3: CASSPGGSPGNTIYF; DNA: TGTGCCAGCAGCCCCGGGGGGTCCCCTGGAAACACCATATATTTT
J: TRBJ2-7; V: TRBV5-1; D: -; size: -; CDR3: CASTYDQASEQYF; DNA: TGCGCCAGCACATACGACCAGGCGTCCGAGCAGTACTTC
J: TRBJ2-3; V: TRBV7-9; D: TRBD1; size: -; CDR3: CASSPGQGRGDTQYF; DNA: TGTGCCAGCAGCCCAGGACAGGGAAGAGGAGATACGCAGTATTTT
J: TRBJ2-5; V: TRBV27; D: -; size: -; CDR3: CASRRGALPIMGQETQYF; DNA: TGTGCCAGCAGGCGAGGTGCCCTGCCTATCATGGGGCAAGAGACCCAGTACTTC
J: TRBJ2-7; V: TRBV6-6; D: TRBD1; size: few; CDR3: CASSYRDRVEQYF; DNA: TGTGCCAGCAGTTACAGAGACAGGGTAGAACAGTACTTC
J: TRBJ2-7; V: TRBV5-1; D: -; size: -; CDR3: CASSPYRDGHYEQYF; DNA: TGCGCCAGCAGCCCGTACAGGGACGGGCACTACGAGCAGTACTTC
J: TRBJ2-3; V: TRBV7-2; D: -; size: -; CDR3: CASSLDWGLGTDTQYF; DNA: TGTGCCAGCAGCTTAGATTGGGGGCTAGGAACAGATACGCAGTATTTT
J: TRBJ1-2; V: TRBV6-1; D: TRBD1; size: -; CDR3: CASTLDRGAWGYTF; DNA: TGTGCCAGCACCCTGGACAGGGGCGCGTGGGGCTACACCTTC
J: TRBJ2-7; V: TRBV7-9; D: -; size: once; CDR3: CASSHRTETSEQYF; DNA: TGCGCCAGCAGCCATAGGACGGAGACGTCCGAGCAGTACTTC
J: TRBJ1-5; V: TRBV15; D: TRBD1; size: once; CDR3: CATSRETGSQPQHF; DNA: TGTGCCACCAGCAGAGAGACAGGGAGTCAGCCCCAGCATTTT
J: TRBJ2-2; V: TRBV6-6; D: -; size: -; CDR3: CASSTPNTGELFF; DNA: TGTGCCAGCAGTACTCCGAACACCGGGGAGCTGTTTTTT
J: TRBJ2-7; V: TRBV4-1; D: -; size: -; CDR3: CASSQDWPGPYEQYF; DNA: TGCGCCAGCAGCCAAGATTGGCCAGGGCCCTACGAGCAGTACTTC
J: TRBJ1-2; V: TRBV6-5; D: TRBD1; size: -; CDR3: CASSRDRAGYGYTF; DNA: TGTGCCAGCAGTAGGGACAGGGCTGGTTATGGCTACACCTTC
J: TRBJ1-4; V: TRBV5-1; D: TRBD1; size: -; CDR3: CASSLGDRVENEKLFF; DNA: TGCGCCAGCAGCTTGGGGGACAGGGTCGAAAATGAAAAACTGTTTTTT
J: TRBJ2-5; V: TRBV11-2; D: -; size: once; CDR3: CASSLGGFFTETQYF; DNA: TGTGCCAGCAGCTTAGGGGGTTTTTTCACAGAGACCCAGTACTTC
J: TRBJ2-1; V: TRBV4-2; D: -; size: -; CDR3: CASSPRTGGDNEQFF; DNA: TGTGCCAGCAGCCCCCGAACCGGGGGAGACAATGAGCAGTTCTTC
J: TRBJ1-2; V: TRBV6-1; D: -; size: -; CDR3: CASVERDGNYGYTF; DNA: TGTGCCAGCGTCGAACGGGACGGTAACTATGGCTACACCTTC
J: TRBJ2-5; V: TRBV7-3; D: TRBD2; size: -; CDR3: CASSLGGGQETQYF; DNA: TGTGCCAGCAGCTTAGGGGGGGGCCAAGAGACCCAGTACTTC
J: TRBJ2-7; V: TRBV4-2; D: -; size: -; CDR3: CASSQEFPGGSYEQYF; DNA: TGTGCCAGCAGCCAAGAGTTCCCAGGGGGGTCCTACGAGCAGTACTTC
J: TRBJ2-7; V: TRBV7-9; D: -; size: -; CDR3: CASSPLRDEQYF; DNA: TGTGCCAGCAGCCCACTCAGGGACGAGCAGTACTTC
J: TRBJ1-6; V: TRBV4-1; D: TRBD1; size: few; CDR3: CASSQVIWQGVSPLHF; DNA: TGCGCCAGCAGCCAAGTGATTTGGCAGGGGGTTTCACCCCTCCACTTT
J: TRBJ2-1; V: TRBV4-3; D: -; size: -; CDR3: CASSQDGGTYNEQFF; DNA: TGCGCCAGCAGCCAAGACGGGGGCACCTACAATGAGCAGTTCTTC
J: TRBJ2-7; V: TRBV10-2; D: -; size: -; CDR3: CASSLDGMNYEQYF; DNA: TGCGCCAGCAGCCTAGACGGGATGAACTACGAGCAGTACTTC
J: TRBJ2-3; V: TRBV7-3; D: TRBD1; size: -; CDR3: CASSETGDTDTQYF; DNA: TGTGCCAGCAGCGAAACAGGGGACACAGATACGCAGTATTTT
J: TRBJ1-5; V: TRBV6-6; D: -; size: once; CDR3: CASTDTTLYSNQPQHF; DNA: TGTGCCAGCACAGACACCACCCTGTATAGCAATCAGCCCCAGCATTTT
J: TRBJ2-7; V: TRBV6-1; D: -; size: -; CDR3: CASSEAQNYEQYF; DNA: TGTGCCAGCAGTGAAGCGCAGAACTACGAGCAGTACTTC
J: TRBJ2-1; V: TRBV5-1; D: -; size: -; CDR3: CASSLGPGATYNEQFF; DNA: TGCGCCAGCAGCTTGGGTCCGGGGGCGACCTACAATGAGCAGTTCTTC
J: TRBJ1-5; V: TRBV6-6; D: TRBD1; size: -; CDR3: CASSLRGPHQPQHF; DNA: TGTGCCAGCAGTCTAAGGGGGCCTCATCAGCCCCAGCATTTT
J: TRBJ2-5; V: TRBV19; D: -; size: -; CDR3: CASSIRAGTVTQYF; DNA: TGTGCCAGTAGTATAAGGGCAGGGACGGTGACCCAGTACTTC
J: TRBJ1-2; V: TRBV6-1; D: -; size: few; CDR3: CASSEPSLAGGYTF; DNA: TGTGCCAGCAGTGAACCGTCCCTGGCGGGTGGCTACACCTTC
J: TRBJ2-1; V: TRBV19; D: TRBD2; size: once; CDR3: CASSAGVNEQFF; DNA: TGTGCCAGTAGTGCGGGAGTCAATGAGCAGTTCTTC
J: TRBJ1-4; V: TRBV4-2; D: -; size: -; CDR3: CASSSNRNVNEKLFF; DNA: TGTGCCAGCAGCTCCAACAGGAACGTTAATGAAAAACTGTTTTTT
J: TRBJ2-3; V: TRBV4-2; D: TRBD2; size: -; CDR3: CASSQVTGGAGADTQYF; DNA: TGTGCCAGCAGCCAAGTAACCGGGGGGGCCGGGGCAGATACGCAGTATTTT
J: TRBJ1-4; V: TRBV28; D: TRBD1; size: -; CDR3: CASSLYQGATNEKLFF; DNA: TGTGCCAGCAGTTTATATCAGGGGGCAACTAATGAAAAACTGTTTTTT
J: TRBJ2-6; V: TRBV27; D: TRBD1; size: few; CDR3: CASSLLGTGVSGANVLTF; DNA: TGTGCCAGCAGTTTATTAGGGACAGGGGTCTCTGGGGCCAACGTCCTGACTTTC
J: TRBJ2-7; V: TRBV4-2; D: -; size: -; CDR3: CASSQDFPGGSYEQYF; DNA: TGTGCCAGCAGCCAAGATTTCCCGGGCGGATCCTACGAGCAGTACTTC
J: TRBJ2-3; V: TRBV27; D: -; size: few; CDR3: CASSLSVSQYTDTQYF; DNA: TGTGCCAGCAGTTTATCAGTTAGCCAATACACAGATACGCAGTATTTT
J: TRBJ2-1; V: TRBV30; D: TRBD2; size: -; CDR3: CAWSGTSSGGSYNEQFF; DNA: TGTGCCTGGAGTGGTACGTCTAGCGGGGGCTCCTACAATGAGCAGTTCTTC
J: TRBJ2-3; V: TRBV7-3; D: -; size: -; CDR3: CASSLDGTDTQYF; DNA: TGTGCCAGCAGCTTGGATGGCACAGATACGCAGTATTTT
J: TRBJ2-5; V: TRBV9; D: TRBD2; size: -; CDR3: CASSVAAGGPWETQYF; DNA: TGTGCCAGCAGCGTAGCTGCGGGAGGGCCTTGGGAGACCCAGTACTTC